This TCR beta chain was documented in a study of CXCR3-negative and CXCR3-positive naive CD8 T cells. Study results and caveats: Comparison of naive cells showed more hydrophobic TRB CDR3s in CXCR3-positive than in CXCR3-negative naive cells.

Remarks on this clonotype: Its target is unknown.

The CDR3 loop spans 14 amino acids. Germline V gene data show CDR1 as SQVTM and CDR2 as ANQGSEA. TRB cDNA was prepared as libraries by UMI-labeled 5' RACE. From its re-call of the 5' RACE reads, TCRdb lists each CDR3 protein once, without DNA. The sample totals 50,000 to 70,000 distinct CDR3 sequences. The clonotype comes from a human donor in good health. Some clones in this sample may be carry-over from other donors' samples. V gene TRBV29-1 combines with J gene TRBJ2-2; with no DNA, the TCRdb D assignment of TRBD2 cannot be verified. The sample consisted of naive CXCR3+ CD8+ T cells from blood. The subset: CD45RO-CCR7+CD27+CD95- naive CD8+ T cells expressing CXCR3 (TNR3+). The CDR3 protein is CSVEGVDYTGELFF.